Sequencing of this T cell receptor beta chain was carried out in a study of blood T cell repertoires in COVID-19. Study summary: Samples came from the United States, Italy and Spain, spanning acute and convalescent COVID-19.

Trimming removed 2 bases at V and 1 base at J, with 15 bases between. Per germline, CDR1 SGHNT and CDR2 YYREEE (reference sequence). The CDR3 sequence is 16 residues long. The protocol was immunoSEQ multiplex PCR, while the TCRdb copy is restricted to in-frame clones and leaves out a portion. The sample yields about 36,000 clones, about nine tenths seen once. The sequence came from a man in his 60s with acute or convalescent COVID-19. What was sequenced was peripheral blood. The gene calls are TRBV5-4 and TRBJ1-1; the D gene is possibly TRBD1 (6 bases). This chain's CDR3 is CASSLGAGETNTEAFF. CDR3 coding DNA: TGTGCCAGCAGCTTAGGGGCAGGGGAAACGAACACTGAAGCTTTCTTT.